The 19 T cell receptor beta chains below all came from one sample that was sequenced in a study of a mutant IDH1 vaccine in newly diagnosed glioma. Their antigens remain unidentified. TCRdb's copy holds only in-frame clones and misses some; the assay was immunoSEQ multiplex PCR. Here the sample spans 45,000 or so clones, about four fifths being singletons. Time point noted: week 35, safety follow-up. Mutant IDH1 20-mer peptide, at 300 ug, made up each vaccine dose, with topical imiquimod. Sequencing used PBMCs, obtained from a glioma patient whose treatment included an IDH1 peptide vaccine. The receptors were sampled from a woman between 40 and 50 years old with glioma. Some clones in this sample may be carry-over from other donors' samples.

The V and J genes are TRBV14 and TRBJ1-1, with D possibly being TRBD1 (6 bases). Trimming left V 3 bases short and J 2 bases short, with 10 bases between. There are 14 residues in the CDR3. The germline CDR1 and CDR2 sequences are SGHDN and FVKESK. The CDR3 DNA is TGTGCCAGCAGCCATTTACAGGGAAACACTGAAGCTTTCTTT. Encoded protein: CASSHLQGNTEAFF.

The CDR3 DNA reads TGTGCCAGCATCAGTTCCCCCCCACAGGGGGGAGATAGCAATCAGCCCCAGCATTTT. This sequence encodes CASISSPPQGGDSNQPQHF. The chain links TRBV4-2 to TRBJ1-5, with 8 bases identical to TRBD1. The CDR3 contains 19 residues. Germline V lookup: CDR1 LGHNA, CDR2 YNFKEQ. V lost 7 bases, J lost 0 bases, and 17 bases stayed unmatched.

CDR3 amino acids: CASRDGGWDEKLFF. CDR3 in DNA: TGTGCCAGCAGGGACGGGGGATGGGATGAAAAACTGTTTTTT. This sequence joins TRBV6-1 and TRBJ1-4; D perhaps matches TRBD1 (5 bases). There are 14 residues in the CDR3. The V gene lost 6 bases and the J gene lost 6 bases, with 14 bases spanning the gap. Germline CDR1 reads MNHNS; CDR2 reads SASEGT.

The chain links TRBV9 to TRBJ2-7; maybe TRBD2 (5 bases). Germline CDR1 and CDR2: SGDLS and YYNGEE. The CDR3 is 13 residues long. V lost 7 bases, J lost 3 bases, and 14 bases lay in between. CDR3 sequence (DNA): TGTGCCAGCTCCCACCCGGGGAACTACGAGCAGTACTTC. This translates into CASSHPGNYEQYF.

In DNA form, the CDR3 reads TGTGCCAGCATGGTGTGGGCTGGGCCGACCGGGGGCTATGGCTACACCTTC. This translates into CASMVWAGPTGGYGYTF. This chain links TRBV27 with TRBJ1-2; D may be TRBD1 (5 bases). Germline V lookup: CDR1 MNHEY, CDR2 SMNVEV (reference sequence). V lost 7 bases and J lost 4, with 25 bases in between. The CDR3 has 17 residues.

The J gene is TRBJ1-1, the V gene TRBV19, with D unresolved. The CDR3 has 13 amino acids. CDR1 and CDR2 (germline): LNHDA, SQIVND (reference sequence). The V gene lost 3 bases and the J gene lost 1 base, with 6 bases spanning the gap. The CDR3 here is CASSISRNTEAFF. CDR3 nucleotides: TGTGCCAGTAGTATCTCCAGGAACACTGAAGCTTTCTTT.

The rearrangement links TRBV9 to TRBJ2-1; maybe TRBD2 (6 bases). Germline CDR1 and CDR2: SGDLS and YYNGEE. CDR3 length: 14 amino acids. Between the trimmed V and J ends, which lost 0 bases and 9 bases, there was a span of 13 bases. The CDR3 nucleotides read TGTGCCAGCAGCGTAGTTTTGGGGGGAGGTGAGCAGTTCTTC. Its translation is CASSVVLGGGEQFF.

The chain is built from TRBV19 and TRBJ1-6; the D is unclear. Germline-derived CDR1 and CDR2 are LNHDA and SQIVND (reference sequence). The germline V and J ends were trimmed by 6 bases and 6 bases, with 12 bases remaining between them. The CDR3 consists of 14 residues. CDR3 DNA sequence: TGTGCCAGTAGAGACCCGGGTTTTAATTCACCCCTCCACTTT. This encodes CASRDPGFNSPLHF.

This chain uses TRBV5-4 with TRBJ1-2; a possible D gene is TRBD1 (6 bases). V gave up 2 bases and J gave up 7 bases, with 15 bases separating them. CDR1 is SGHNT, CDR2 YYREEE, per germline (reference sequence). CDR3 length: 14 residues. The CDR3 loop is CASSFQGRISGYTF. The CDR3 DNA follows: TGTGCCAGCAGCTTTCAGGGGCGGATTAGTGGCTACACCTTC.

The rearrangement joins TRBV10-3 to TRBJ2-7, with TRBD2 as a possible D gene (6 bases). This CDR3 is 12 amino acids long. In germline, CDR1 is ENHRY, CDR2 SYGVKD. Trimming cost V 11 bases and J 0 bases, with 11 bases left between them. The CDR3 nucleotides read TGTGCCGGCGGGACCAGCTCCTACGAGCAGTACTTC. Translating it yields CAGGTSSYEQYF.

The V gene is TRBV30, the J gene TRBJ1-6, with unresolved D. With 2 bases removed from V and 4 bases from J, the gap between germline ends came to 15 bases. The germline gives CDR1 GTSNPN, CDR2 SVGIG (reference sequence). The CDR3 length is 16 residues. The chain's CDR3 is CAWSYPSDFYNSPLHF. The CDR3 bases are TGTGCCTGGAGTTACCCGTCCGACTTTTATAATTCACCCCTCCACTTT.

The rearrangement links TRBV14 to TRBJ2-2, with a possible D match to TRBD2 (5 bases). The CDR3 sequence is 15 residues long. Germline assignment: CDR1 SGHDN and CDR2 FVKESK. V was trimmed by 4 bases and J by 4 bases, leaving 13 bases between them. This CDR3 reads CASSRTITSTGELFF. The CDR3 nucleotides read TGTGCCAGCAGCCGGACCATTACTAGCACCGGGGAGCTGTTTTTT.

This CDR3 is CATSSNPLAYEQYF. DNA of the CDR3: TGTGCCACCAGCAGCAACCCTTTGGCCTACGAGCAGTACTTC. The rearrangement links TRBV15 to TRBJ2-7; unclear D gene. V was pared by 3 bases and J by 2 bases, with 11 bases between. The CDR3 is 14 residues long. CDR1 and CDR2 (germline): LNHNV, YYDKDF (reference sequence).

A few counts support this clone. The chain uses TRBV28 and TRBJ1-1; D may be TRBD1 (5 bases). The V gene's germline CDR1 is MDHEN and CDR2 SYDVKM. Trimming left V 2 bases short and J 1 base short, with 8 bases between. The CDR3 loop spans 14 amino acids. Written as DNA, the CDR3 is TGTGCCAGCAGTTTAGGGGGGGGGAACACTGAAGCTTTCTTT. This codes for CASSLGGGNTEAFF.

The chain couples TRBV7-2 to TRBJ2-2; 8 nucleotides match TRBD2. This CDR3 comprises 18 residues. Germline V lookup: CDR1 SGHTA, CDR2 FQGNSA. The V segment lost 3 bases and the J segment 6 bases; nucleotides outside the gene matches: 15. The CDR3 DNA reads as TGTGCCAGCAGCTTCCCGACAAGGGGGGGCGGGAGGCCCGGGGAGCTGTTTTTT. This sequence encodes CASSFPTRGGGRPGELFF.

The chain joins TRBV5-1 to TRBJ2-2, with a possible D match to TRBD1 (8 bases). V lost 5 bases, J lost 5 bases, and 25 bases lay in between. CDR3 length: 18 residues. Germline CDR1 reads SGHRS; CDR2 reads YFSETQ. This chain's CDR3 is CASSLLGAGQANTGELFF. As DNA, the CDR3 is TGCGCCAGCAGTTTGTTGGGAGCGGGACAGGCAAATACCGGGGAGCTGTTTTTT.

J is TRBJ1-2 and V is TRBV7-2; no firm D call. Germline lookup yields CDR1 SGHTA and CDR2 FQGNSA. V lost 2 bases, J lost 5 bases, and 15 bases lay in between. The CDR3 is 15 amino acids. For the CDR3, the DNA is TGTGCCAGCAGCTTACAAGTCGGAACCCATTATGGCTACACCTTC. Translated: CASSLQVGTHYGYTF.

This clone has a handful of counts. This chain joins TRBV4-3 and TRBJ2-7; no reliable D call. V was clipped by 1 base and J by 4 bases, with 8 bases between them. The length of the CDR3 is 13 residues. Per the germline V gene, CDR1 is LGHNA and CDR2 is YSLEER. The CDR3 region has the DNA TGCGCCAGCAGCCAAGCCCCCCGTTACGAGCAGTACTTC. This codes for CASSQAPRYEQYF.

The rearrangement uses TRBV6-6 and TRBJ1-5; D gene ambiguous. The CDR3 covers 13 residues. Germline V gene data show CDR1 as MNHNY and CDR2 as SVGAGI (reference sequence). The V and J ends lost 5 bases and 7 bases respectively, with 12 bases between them. CDR3 nucleotides: TGTGCCAGCAGTCCTTTCACTGAACAGCCCCAGCATTTT. This gives the protein CASSPFTEQPQHF.